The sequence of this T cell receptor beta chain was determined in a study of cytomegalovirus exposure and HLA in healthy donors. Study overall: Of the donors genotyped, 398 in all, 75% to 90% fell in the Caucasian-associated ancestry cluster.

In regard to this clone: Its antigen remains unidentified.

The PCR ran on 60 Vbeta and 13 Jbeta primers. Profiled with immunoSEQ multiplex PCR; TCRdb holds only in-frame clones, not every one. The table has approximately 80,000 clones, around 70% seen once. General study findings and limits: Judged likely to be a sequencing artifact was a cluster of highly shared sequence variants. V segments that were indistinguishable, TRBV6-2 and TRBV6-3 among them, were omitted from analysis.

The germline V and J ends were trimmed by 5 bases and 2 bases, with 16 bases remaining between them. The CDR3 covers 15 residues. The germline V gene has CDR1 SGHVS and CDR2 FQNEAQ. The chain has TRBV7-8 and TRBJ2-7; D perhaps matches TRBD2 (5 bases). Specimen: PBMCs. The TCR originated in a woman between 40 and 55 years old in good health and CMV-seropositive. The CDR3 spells CASSVSLDSAYEQYF. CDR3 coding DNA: TGTGCCAGCAGCGTAAGCCTGGACTCGGCCTACGAGCAGTACTTC.